The next 17 T cell receptor beta chains were all read from a single sample in a study of immune heterogeneity within non-small cell lung tumors. TCR beta CDR3 amplification used multiplex PCR with 32 V and 13 J primers. TCRdb reanalysed the multiplex PCR reads using MiXCR and keeps one entry per CDR3 protein. The data contain fewer than 15,000 distinct CDR3 sequences, 25% to 35% of them singletons. The starting template was genomic DNA from bulk tumor, approximately 620 ng per sample. Primary tumors were biopsied several times each, far apart, intraoperatively. Samples came from untreated patients having curative surgery for newly diagnosed non-small cell lung cancer. Sequenced material: lung tumor tissue. The receptors shown here come from a man in his forties or fifties with non-small cell lung cancer.

In this sample, this clonotype turned up many times. This sequence joins TRBV5-1 and TRBJ2-3; D is unresolved. CDR1 is SGHRS and CDR2 is YFSETQ in the germline V gene. The CDR3 contains 13 residues. V lost 4 bases and J 6 bases, leaving 12 bases between the germline ends. CDR3: CASSVNSVDTQYF. The DNA of the CDR3 is TGCGCCAGCAGCGTTAATAGTGTGGATACGCAGTATTTT. The whole variable domain, remainder taken from reference TRBV5-1 and TRBJ2-3, is KAGVTQTPRYLIKTRGQQVTLSCSPISGHRSVSWYQQTPGQGLQFLFEYFSETQRNKGNFPGRFSGRQFSNSRSEMNVSTLELGDSALYLCASSVNSVDTQYFGPGTRLTVL.

This clonotype has more than one count but fewer than ten. The rearrangement joins TRBV7-8 to TRBJ2-2; D call uncertain. The CDR3 runs to 14 residues. The V and J ends lost 8 bases and 6 bases respectively, with 16 bases between them. Per the germline V gene, CDR1 is SGHVS and CDR2 is FQNEAQ. The CDR3 DNA is TGTGCCAGCGGTCACAGCCCCGAGGCCGGGGAGCTGTTTTTT. This codes for CASGHSPEAGELFF.

This clonotype was recorded many times. V gene TRBV5-1 combines with J gene TRBJ2-5; D assignment may be TRBD1 or TRBD2 (5 bases each). This CDR3 comprises 13 residues. Germline CDR1 and CDR2: SGHRS and YFSETQ. Trimming cost V 4 bases and J 4 bases, with 11 bases left between them. The CDR3: CASSGDARETQYF. In DNA, the CDR3 is TGCGCCAGCAGCGGGGACGCCCGAGAGACCCAGTACTTC.

Within the sample, this clonotype is medium-sized. The chain has TRBV12-3 or TRBV12-4 and TRBJ2-4; the D gene is possibly TRBD1 (5 bases). CDR3 length equals 15 residues. V was cut by 3 bases and J by 6 bases, with 15 bases left in between. The CDR3 DNA follows: TGTGCCAGCAGTTTTCAGTCAGGGCCCCGAAACATTCAGTACTTC. It yields the protein CASSFQSGPRNIQYF.

Comments on this clonotype: This sequence may be a read error, since a much larger clone differs from it by one base. The conserved phenylalanine or tryptophan normally closing the CDR3 is absent here, so this likely arose from a read error. V usage is TRBV11-3 and J usage is TRBJ2-7; D is unresolved. Germline V gene lookup returns CDR1 SGHNT and CDR2 YENEEA. The CDR3 covers 12 residues. The ends were cut back, 8 bases at V and 4 bases at J, with 12 bases in the middle. The CDR3 DNA reads TGTGCCAGCGGGCAGGATGGGTACGAGCAGTACTCC. This encodes CASGQDGYEQYS.

This chain uses TRBV3-1 with TRBJ2-3; 9 nucleotides align to TRBD2. Germline loops: CDR1 LGHDT, CDR2 YNNKEL (reference sequence). The V and J ends lost 2 bases and 3 bases, in that order; junction bases with no gene match: 0. The CDR3 totals 14 residues. The DNA for the CDR3 is TGTGCCAGCAGCCAAAGCGGGGGGACAGATACGCAGTATTTT. Encoded protein: CASSQSGGTDTQYF.

This clonotype is medium-sized within its sample. The chain has TRBV12-5 and TRBJ2-5, with D uncertain. CDR3 size: 13 residues. V was pared by 0 bases and J by 7 bases, with 9 bases between. CDR1 is LGHNT and CDR2 is FRNRAP in the germline V gene. CDR3 DNA: TGTGCTAGTGGTTTGGTAGGCGGCGGGACCCAGTACTTC. It is translated as CASGLVGGGTQYF. Complete variable domain (other parts from reference TRBV12-5 and TRBJ2-5): DARVTQTPRHKVTEMGQEVTMRCQPILGHNTVFWYRQTMMQGLELLAYFRNRAPLDDSGMPKDRFSAEMPDATLATLKIQPSEPRDSAVYFCASGLVGGGTQYFGPGTRLLVL.

Notes on this clonotype: This may stem from a read error, because a much larger clone lies one nucleotide away. This chain uses TRBV25-1 with TRBJ2-7, with 7 bases identical to TRBD1. The CDR3 has 12 amino acids. Germline CDR1 and CDR2: MGHDK and SYGVNS. The CDR3 DNA is TGTGCCAGCAGTCCCACAGGGGTGGAGCATTACTTC. Amino acids: CASSPTGVEHYF.

This clonotype has at least ten counts. The rearrangement uses TRBV5-1 and TRBJ1-6; no clear D. From germline, CDR1 is SGHRS and CDR2 YFSETQ. V lost 3 bases and J lost 5, with 9 bases in between. CDR3 length equals 14 residues. This CDR3 is CASSSGANNSPLHF. Here the CDR3 DNA reads TGCGCCAGCAGCTCGGGAGCTAATAATTCACCCCTCCACTTT.

This chain joins TRBV11-3 and TRBJ1-1, with D unclear. The CDR3 has 13 amino acids. Trimming stripped 5 bases from V and 7 bases from J, with 14 bases between. Germline CDR1 SGHNT, CDR2 YENEEA. Written as DNA, the CDR3 is TGTGCCAGCAGCCCGCGGGCAACGCATGAAGCTTTCTTT. It translates to CASSPRATHEAFF.

The chain is built from TRBV18 and TRBJ2-1; TRBD2 aligns across 8 bases. CDR1 is KGHSH, CDR2 LQKENI, per germline. This CDR3 has 13 amino acids. V dropped 1 base and J dropped 10; count of bases not matched to a gene: 3. The DNA for the CDR3 is TGTGCCAGCTCACCACTTAGCGGGATCGAGCAGTTCTTC. Residues: CASSPLSGIEQFF.

The chain couples TRBV5-1 to TRBJ2-1, with TRBD2 identical over 10 bases. The V segment lost 2 bases and the J segment 7 bases; nucleotides outside the gene matches: 15. Germline V gene data show CDR1 as SGHRS and CDR2 as YFSETQ. CDR3 size: 18 residues. CDR3: CASSFPGLARAPRNEQFF. CDR3 DNA sequence: TGCGCCAGCAGCTTTCCGGGACTAGCGAGGGCCCCGCGGAATGAGCAGTTCTTC.

Judged by abundance, this clonotype is medium-sized (0.01 to 0.1%). V usage is TRBV28 and J usage is TRBJ1-3; no clear D gene. The CDR3 is 14 residues long. The V end was cut by 3 bases, the J end by 0 bases, with 6 bases between. The germline gives CDR1 MDHEN, CDR2 SYDVKM. CDR3 sequence reads: CASSFFSSGNTIYF. In nucleotides, the CDR3 is TGTGCCAGCAGTTTTTTCTCCTCTGGAAACACCATATATTTT.

There are many counts of this clonotype. The V gene is TRBV27, the J gene TRBJ2-1, with D hard to call. Germline assignment: CDR1 MNHEY and CDR2 SMNVEV (reference sequence). V was trimmed by 2 bases and J by 5 bases, leaving 10 bases between them. This CDR3 region has 14 residues. CDR3: CASSLLAGNNEQFF. The CDR3 DNA is TGTGCCAGCAGTTTACTGGCAGGAAACAATGAGCAGTTCTTC.

The chain uses TRBV11-3 and TRBJ2-5; possible D gene TRBD2, 6 bases. V was trimmed by 1 base and J by 0 bases, leaving 15 bases between them. This CDR3 has 17 residues. Germline values: CDR1 SGHNT, CDR2 YENEEA. CDR3 loop: CASSLGRDRRYQETQYF. CDR3 sequence (DNA): TGTGCCAGCAGCTTAGGGCGGGACCGCCGTTACCAAGAGACCCAGTACTTC.

A note on this clonotype: A read error may produce the germline difference seen at one junction end. The chain recombines TRBV7-2 with TRBJ2-1, with D maybe TRBD2 (6 bases). Germline assignment: CDR1 SGHTA and CDR2 FQGNSA. The CDR3 totals 14 residues. The CDR3 loop is CDSSTQSGEYEQFF. In nucleotides, the CDR3 is TGTGACAGCAGCACCCAATCGGGGGAGTATGAGCAGTTCTTC.

By frequency in the sample, this clonotype is medium-sized (0.01 to 0.1%). The V gene is TRBV5-1, the J gene TRBJ2-7; D gene uncertain. CDR1 is SGHRS, CDR2 YFSETQ, per germline. The V and J ends lost 4 bases and 7 bases respectively, with 18 bases between them. The CDR3 totals 14 residues. The DNA for the CDR3 is TGCGCCAGCAGCACCGGAGACACCCTGCGGGAGCAGTACTTC. This translates into CASSTGDTLREQYF.